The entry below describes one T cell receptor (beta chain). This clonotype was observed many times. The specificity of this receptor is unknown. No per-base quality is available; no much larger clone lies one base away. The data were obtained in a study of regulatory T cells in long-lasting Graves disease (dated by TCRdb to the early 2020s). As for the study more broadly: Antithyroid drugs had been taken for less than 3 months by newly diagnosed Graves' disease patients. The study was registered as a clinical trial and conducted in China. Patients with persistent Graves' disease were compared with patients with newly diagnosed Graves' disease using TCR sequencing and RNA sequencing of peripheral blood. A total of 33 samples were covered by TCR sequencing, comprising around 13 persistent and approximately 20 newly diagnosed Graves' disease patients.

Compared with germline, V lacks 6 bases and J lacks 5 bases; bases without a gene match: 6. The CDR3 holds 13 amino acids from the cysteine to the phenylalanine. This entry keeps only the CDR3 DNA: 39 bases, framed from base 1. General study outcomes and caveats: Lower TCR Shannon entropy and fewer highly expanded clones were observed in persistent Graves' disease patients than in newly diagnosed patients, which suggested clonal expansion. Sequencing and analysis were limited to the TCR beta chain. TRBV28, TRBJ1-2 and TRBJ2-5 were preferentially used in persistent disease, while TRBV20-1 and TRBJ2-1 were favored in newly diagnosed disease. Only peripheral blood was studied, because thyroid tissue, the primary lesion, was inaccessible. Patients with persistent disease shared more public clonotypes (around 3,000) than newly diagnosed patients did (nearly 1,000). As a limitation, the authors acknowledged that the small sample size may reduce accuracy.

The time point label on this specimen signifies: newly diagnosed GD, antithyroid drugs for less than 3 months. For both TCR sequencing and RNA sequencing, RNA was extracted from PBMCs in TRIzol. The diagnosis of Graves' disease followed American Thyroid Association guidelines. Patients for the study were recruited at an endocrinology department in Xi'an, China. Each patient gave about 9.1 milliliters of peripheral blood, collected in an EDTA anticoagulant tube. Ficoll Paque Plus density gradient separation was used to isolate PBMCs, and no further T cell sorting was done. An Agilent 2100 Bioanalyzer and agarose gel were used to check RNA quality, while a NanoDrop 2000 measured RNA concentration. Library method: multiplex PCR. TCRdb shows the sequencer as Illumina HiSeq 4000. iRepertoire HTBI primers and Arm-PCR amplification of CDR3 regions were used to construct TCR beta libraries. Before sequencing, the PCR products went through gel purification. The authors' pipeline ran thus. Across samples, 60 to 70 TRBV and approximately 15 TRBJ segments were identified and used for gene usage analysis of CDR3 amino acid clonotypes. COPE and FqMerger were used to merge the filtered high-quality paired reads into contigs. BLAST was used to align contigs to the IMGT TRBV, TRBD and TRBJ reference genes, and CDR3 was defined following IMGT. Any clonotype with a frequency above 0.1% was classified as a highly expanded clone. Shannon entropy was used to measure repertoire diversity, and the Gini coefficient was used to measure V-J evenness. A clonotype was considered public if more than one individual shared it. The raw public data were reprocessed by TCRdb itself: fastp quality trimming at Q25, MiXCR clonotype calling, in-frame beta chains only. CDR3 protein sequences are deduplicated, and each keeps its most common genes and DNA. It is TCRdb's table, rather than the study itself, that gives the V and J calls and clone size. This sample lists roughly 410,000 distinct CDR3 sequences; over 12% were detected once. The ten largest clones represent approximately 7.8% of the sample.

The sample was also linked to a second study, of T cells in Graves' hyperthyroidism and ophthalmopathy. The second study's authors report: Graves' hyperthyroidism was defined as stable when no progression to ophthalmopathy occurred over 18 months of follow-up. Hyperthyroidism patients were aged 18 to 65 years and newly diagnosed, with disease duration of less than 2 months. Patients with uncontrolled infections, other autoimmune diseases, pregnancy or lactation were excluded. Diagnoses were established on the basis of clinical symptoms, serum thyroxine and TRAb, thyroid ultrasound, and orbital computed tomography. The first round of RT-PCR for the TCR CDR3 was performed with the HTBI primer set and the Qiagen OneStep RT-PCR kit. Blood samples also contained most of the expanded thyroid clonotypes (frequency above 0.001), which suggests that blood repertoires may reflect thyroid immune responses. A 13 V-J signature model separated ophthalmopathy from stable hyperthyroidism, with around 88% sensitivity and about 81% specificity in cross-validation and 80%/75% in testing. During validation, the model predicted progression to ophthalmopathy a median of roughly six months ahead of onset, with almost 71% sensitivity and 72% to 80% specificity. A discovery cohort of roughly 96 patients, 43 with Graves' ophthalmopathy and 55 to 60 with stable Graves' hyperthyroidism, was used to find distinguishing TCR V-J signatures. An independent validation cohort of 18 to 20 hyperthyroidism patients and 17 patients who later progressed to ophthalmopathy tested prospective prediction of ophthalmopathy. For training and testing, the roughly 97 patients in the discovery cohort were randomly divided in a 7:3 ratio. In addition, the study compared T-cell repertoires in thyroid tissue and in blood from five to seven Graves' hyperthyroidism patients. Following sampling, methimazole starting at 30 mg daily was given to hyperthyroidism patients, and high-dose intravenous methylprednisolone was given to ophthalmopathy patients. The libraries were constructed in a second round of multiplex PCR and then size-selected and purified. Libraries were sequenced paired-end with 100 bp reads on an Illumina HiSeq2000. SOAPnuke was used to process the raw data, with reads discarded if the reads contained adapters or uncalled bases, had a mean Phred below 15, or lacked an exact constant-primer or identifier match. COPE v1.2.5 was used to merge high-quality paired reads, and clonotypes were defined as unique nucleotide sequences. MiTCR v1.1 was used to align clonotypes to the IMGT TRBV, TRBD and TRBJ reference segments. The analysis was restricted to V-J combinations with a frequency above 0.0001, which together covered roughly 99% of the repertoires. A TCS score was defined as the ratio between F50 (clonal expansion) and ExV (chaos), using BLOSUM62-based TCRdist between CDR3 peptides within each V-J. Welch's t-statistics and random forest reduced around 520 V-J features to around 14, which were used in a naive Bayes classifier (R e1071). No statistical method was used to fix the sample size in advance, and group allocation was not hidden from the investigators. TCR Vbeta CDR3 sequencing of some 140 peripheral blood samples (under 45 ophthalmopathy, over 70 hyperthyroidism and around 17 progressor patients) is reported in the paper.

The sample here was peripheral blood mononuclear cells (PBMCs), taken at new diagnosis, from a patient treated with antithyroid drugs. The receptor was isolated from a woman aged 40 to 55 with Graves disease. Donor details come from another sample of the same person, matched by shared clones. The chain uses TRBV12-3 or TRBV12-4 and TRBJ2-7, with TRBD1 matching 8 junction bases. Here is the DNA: TGTGCCAGCAGCCGACAGGGGAGCCACGAGCAGTACTTC. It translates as CASSRQGSHEQYF.